This T cell receptor (beta chain) was recorded in a study of cytomegalovirus exposure and HLA in healthy donors. Researchers ran the PCR with 60 Vbeta and 13 Jbeta primers. Method: immunoSEQ multiplex PCR; TCRdb's copy keeps in-frame clones and lacks some. This sample has 84,000 or so clones, with more than 70% found just once. This CDR3 region has 13 residues. Per the germline V gene, CDR1 is GTSNPN and CDR2 is SVGIG (reference sequence). Trimming took 3 bases from V and 6 from J; bases not matched to a gene: 3. This rearrangement joins TRBV30 to TRBJ2-2; 8 nucleotides agree with TRBD2. This TCR was sampled from a man aged 30-40 years in good health and CMV-seronegative. The sequencing sample was made of PBMCs. This CDR3 is CAWSQGLAGELFF. For the CDR3, the DNA is TGTGCCTGGAGCCAGGGACTAGCCGGGGAGCTGTTTTTT.